This entry features one T cell receptor beta chain sequence. The data are from a study of CD8+ T cells in alopecia areata. Study in general: Treatment with tofacitinib (6 to 18 months) was followed by 6 months off drug.

Germline CDR1 reads GTSNPN; CDR2 reads SVGIG (reference sequence). The length of the CDR3 is 13 residues. The ends were cut back, 0 bases at V and 2 bases at J, with 7 bases in the middle. The sample's treatment: oral pan-JAK inhibitor, 5-10 mg twice daily. Extraction and reverse transcription of RNA yielded cDNA as the sequencing template. The method was immunoSEQ multiplex PCR; TCRdb's version includes in-frame clones alone and lacks a portion of them. Among about 42,000 clones listed, around three fifths were seen once. This clonotype originated in a human donor with alopecia areata. Sequencing used CD8+ T cells sorted from blood, obtained at week 4, from a patient treated with tofacitinib. This chain connects TRBV30 to TRBJ2-5, with a weak D call TRBD2 (5 bases). The CDR3 coding sequence is TGTGCCTGGAGTGTTACTAGACAAGAGACCCAGTACTTC. Residues: CAWSVTRQETQYF.